Described below is a single TCR beta chain sequence and its context. Template material for amplifying TCR beta CDR3 regions consisted of RNA transcripts. The TCR CDR3 was amplified in a first-round RT-PCR using the HTBI primer set. TCRdb analysed the multiplex PCR reads with MiXCR anew, one entry per CDR3 protein. This table holds hundreds of thousands of distinct CDR3 sequences, under 25% found once. The data were obtained in a study of T cells in Graves' hyperthyroidism and ophthalmopathy. The CDR3 runs to 14 residues. From germline, CDR1 is MDHEN and CDR2 SYDVKM. Trimming pared 6 bases from V and 3 bases from J, leaving 12 bases between.

The rearrangement uses TRBV28 and TRBJ1-3; D gene uncertain. Sequences were obtained from blood. The sequence was obtained from a woman aged 70-85 years with Graves' ophthalmopathy. The CDR3 region has the DNA TGTGCCAGCAGCCTTCTTATGGATGGAAACACCATATATTTT. This translates into CASSLLMDGNTIYF.